This TCR beta chain was recorded in a study of CD8 T cells in Susac syndrome. Random hexamers were used to reverse transcribe the RNA input (about 0.45 to 1 ug). Amplification of TCR beta CDR3 was carried out by immunoSEQ multiplex PCR, which covered 54 Vbeta and 13 Jbeta segments. TCRdb redid the calling of the immunoSEQ multiplex PCR reads with MiXCR, one entry per CDR3 protein. This sample has about 200,000 distinct CDR3 sequences, with around 95% found just once. This clonotype was recorded once. V lost 6 bases, J lost 0 bases, and 2 bases stayed unmatched. CDR1 is MNHEY, CDR2 SMNVEV, per germline (reference sequence). This CDR3 comprises 15 residues.

The sample was CD4+ T cells from PBMCs. This TCR came from a human donor with multiple sclerosis. The chain is built from TRBV27 and TRBJ1-6; TRBD1 matches at 7 bases. CDR3 sequence (DNA): TGTGCCAGCAGGACAGGGAGCTCCTATAATTCACCCCTCCACTTT. Amino acids: CASRTGSSYNSPLHF.